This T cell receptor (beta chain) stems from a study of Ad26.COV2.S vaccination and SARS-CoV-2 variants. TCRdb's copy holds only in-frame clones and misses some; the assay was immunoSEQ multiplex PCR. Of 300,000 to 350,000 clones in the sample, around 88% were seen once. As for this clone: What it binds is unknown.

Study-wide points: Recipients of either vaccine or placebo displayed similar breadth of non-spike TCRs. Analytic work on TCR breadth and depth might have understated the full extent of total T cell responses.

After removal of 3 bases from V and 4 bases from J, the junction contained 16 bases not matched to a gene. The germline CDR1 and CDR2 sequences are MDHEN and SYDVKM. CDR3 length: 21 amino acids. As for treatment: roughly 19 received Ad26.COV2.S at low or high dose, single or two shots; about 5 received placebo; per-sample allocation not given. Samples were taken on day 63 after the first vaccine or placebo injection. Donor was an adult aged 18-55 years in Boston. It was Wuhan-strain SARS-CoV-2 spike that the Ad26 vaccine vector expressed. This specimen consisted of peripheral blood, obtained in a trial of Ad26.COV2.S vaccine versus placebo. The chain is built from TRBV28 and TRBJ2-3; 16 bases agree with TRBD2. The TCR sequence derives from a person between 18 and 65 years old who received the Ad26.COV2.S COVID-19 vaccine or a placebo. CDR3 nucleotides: TGTGCCAGCAGTTTGGGGCAGCCCGGGACTAGCGGGAGGGCTTTCGCAGATACGCAGTATTTT. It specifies CASSLGQPGTSGRAFADTQYF.